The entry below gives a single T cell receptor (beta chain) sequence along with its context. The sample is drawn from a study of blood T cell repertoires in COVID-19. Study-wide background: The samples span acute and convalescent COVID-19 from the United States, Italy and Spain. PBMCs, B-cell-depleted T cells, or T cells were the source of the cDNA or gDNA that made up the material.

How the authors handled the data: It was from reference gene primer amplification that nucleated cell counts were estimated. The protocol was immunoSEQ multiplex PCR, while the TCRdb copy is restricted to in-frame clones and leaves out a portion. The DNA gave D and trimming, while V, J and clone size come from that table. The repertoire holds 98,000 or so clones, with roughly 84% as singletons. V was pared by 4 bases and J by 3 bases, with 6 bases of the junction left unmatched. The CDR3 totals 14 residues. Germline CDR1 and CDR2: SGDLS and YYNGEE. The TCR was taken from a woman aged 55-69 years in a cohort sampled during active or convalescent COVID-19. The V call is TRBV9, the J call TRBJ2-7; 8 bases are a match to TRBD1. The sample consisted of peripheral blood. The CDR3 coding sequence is TGTGCCAGCAGCCTCGGACAGGGTATCTACGAGCAGTACTTC. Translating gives CASSLGQGIYEQYF.